This T cell receptor (beta chain) was identified in a study of cytomegalovirus exposure and HLA in healthy donors. Study-wide context: Earlier sequencing of approximately 180 million T cells yielded 100 million to 140 million unique TCR beta sequences. General study points: Overall, approximately 150 TCR beta chains were annotated as cytomegalovirus-associated.

Points on this clone: The target antigen is unknown.

Primers included in the PCR were 60 Vbeta and 13 Jbeta primers. The table came from immunoSEQ multiplex PCR; TCRdb's copy has only in-frame clones and leaves some out. Counted here are 140,000 to 150,000 clones, nearly 85% occurring once; the ten biggest clones make up 3.4%. Sequences were obtained from PBMCs. This receptor was obtained from a male donor in good health and CMV-seronegative.

In DNA form, the CDR3 reads TGTGCCAGTAGTATGGTGGGCGCCGGCAATCAGCCCCAGCATTTT. Translation: CASSMVGAGNQPQHF. The rearrangement joins TRBV19 to TRBJ1-5, with D uncertain. CDR3 length equals 15 residues. From germline, CDR1 is LNHDA and CDR2 SQIVND (reference sequence). V lost 3 bases and J lost 2, with 11 bases in between.